This entry lists 26 T cell receptor beta chains sequenced from one sample in a study of glioma-infiltrating T cells. TCR alpha and beta CDR3 regions were amplified from RNA using iRepertoire nested multiplex PCR. TCRdb passed the multiplex PCR reads through MiXCR, listing each CDR3 protein once. This table has tens of thousands of distinct CDR3 sequences, about 23% appearing once. Sequencing input: glioma tissue, nonneoplastic brain tissue, or PBMCs (not recorded which). Receptor source: a human donor with low-grade glioma or glioblastoma, undergoing nonglioma brain surgery, or in good health (not recorded which).

Ten or more counts support this clonotype. This chain's CDR3 is CSARAPSGGAFMNTEAFF. As DNA, the CDR3 is TGCAGTGCTAGAGCACCCTCGGGGGGGGCTTTCATGAACACTGAAGCTTTCTTT. This chain links TRBV20-1 with TRBJ1-1; perhaps TRBD1 as D (6 bases). Germline CDR1 reads DFQATT; CDR2 reads SNEGSKA (reference sequence). Trimming removed 1 base from V and 0 bases from J, with 21 bases in between. The CDR3 extends over 18 amino acids.

J is TRBJ1-1 and V is TRBV12-3 or TRBV12-4, with TRBD1 as a possible D gene (6 bases). This CDR3 is 15 amino acids long. The V end lost 5 bases, the J end lost 9 bases, and 22 bases lay between the germline ends. The CDR3 DNA reads as TGTGCCAGCAGTCCTTTCGGCAGGGGCGTGCCTAAAGCTTTCTTT. This gives the protein CASSPFGRGVPKAFF.

A remark on this clonotype: A much larger clone is a single base away; this may be a read error. The chain joins TRBV2 to TRBJ1-2; D unclear. This CDR3 is 14 amino acids long. Per germline, CDR1 SNHLY and CDR2 FYNNEI. Trimming pared 7 bases from V and 3 bases from J, leaving 15 bases between. The CDR3 bases are TGTGCCAGCACTCGACATGGGATGGACTATGGCTACACCTTC. It is translated as CASTRHGMDYGYTF.

In regard to this clonotype: A read error is possible here, since a much larger clone lies one base away. The chain couples TRBV9 to TRBJ1-6; tentative D call: TRBD1 (5 bases). This CDR3 comprises 14 residues. Germline lookup yields CDR1 SGDLS and CDR2 YYNGEE. The CDR3 DNA reads TGTGCCAGCAGCGTACGTACAGGCAATTCACCCTTCCACTTT. Protein: CASSVRTGNSPFHF.

This clonotype was seen a handful of times. The chain is built from TRBV19 and TRBJ2-5; possible D gene TRBD2, 5 bases. Germline V gene lookup returns CDR1 LNHDA and CDR2 SQIVND (reference sequence). This CDR3 is 13 amino acids long. V dropped 6 bases and J dropped 5 bases, with 13 bases sitting between them. The CDR3 loop is CASRRVPGETQYF. CDR3 bases: TGTGCCAGTAGACGAGTACCGGGGGAGACCCAGTACTTC.

The chain has TRBV27 and TRBJ1-1, with D tentatively TRBD1 (6 bases). V was shortened by 6 bases and J by 3 bases, with 14 bases between the two germline ends. The germline CDR1 and CDR2 sequences are MNHEY and SMNVEV (reference sequence). This CDR3 is 14 amino acids long. This chain's CDR3 is CASRDRAGDTEAFF. The CDR3 DNA follows: TGTGCCAGCAGAGATAGGGCAGGGGACACTGAAGCTTTCTTT.

Only a few counts were recorded for this clonotype. The CDR3 protein is CASSLASGRSHEQFF. CDR3 bases: TGTGCCAGCAGCTTAGCTAGCGGGAGGTCTCATGAGCAGTTCTTC. V usage is TRBV7-9 and J usage is TRBJ2-1; 10 nucleotides match TRBD2. Germline-derived CDR1 and CDR2 are SEHNR and FQNEAQ (reference sequence). The CDR3 runs 15 residues. Trimming removed 0 bases from V and 8 bases from J; junction bases left unmatched: 4.

This clonotype appeared a few times. The DNA for the CDR3 is TGTGCCAGCAGCGTATCCGCAATTGAGAACACTGAAGCTTTCTTT. Its translation is CASSVSAIENTEAFF. The rearrangement joins TRBV9 to TRBJ1-1; D is uncertain. V was clipped by 1 base and J by 1 base, with 11 bases between them. The V gene's germline CDR1 is SGDLS and CDR2 YYNGEE. The CDR3 runs to 15 residues.

This clonotype was seen a few times. The rearrangement links TRBV12-5 to TRBJ2-1; D remains ambiguous. Germline assignment: CDR1 LGHNT and CDR2 FRNRAP. V lost 1 base to trimming and J lost 0 bases, with 4 bases between them. The CDR3 length is 14 residues. The CDR3 coding sequence is TGTGCTAGTGGTTTGGGGAGCTCCTACAATGAGCAGTTCTTC. It encodes CASGLGSSYNEQFF.

This clonotype was detected only a few times. V usage is TRBV19 and J usage is TRBJ1-6; no reliable D call. This CDR3 spans 15 amino acids. CDR1 is LNHDA, CDR2 SQIVND, per germline (reference sequence). With 6 bases removed from V and 7 bases from J, the gap between germline ends came to 16 bases. The CDR3 region is CASRTDKGVNSPLHF. DNA of the CDR3: TGTGCCAGTAGGACCGACAAGGGCGTGAATTCACCCCTCCACTTT.

This clonotype was seen many times. The CDR3 sequence: CASSQTDRGIPGNTIYF. In DNA, the CDR3 is TGCGCCAGCAGCCAGACTGACAGGGGAATACCTGGAAACACCATATATTTT. The chain uses TRBV4-1 and TRBJ1-3, with 8 bases lining up with TRBD1. CDR3 length equals 17 residues. J gave up 2 bases and V 3 bases, and 9 bases lay outside the gene matches. Germline V gene data show CDR1 as MGHRA and CDR2 as YSYEKL.

This clonotype was seen many times. This chain connects TRBV19 to TRBJ2-7, with 9 bases identical to TRBD1. Germline lookup yields CDR1 LNHDA and CDR2 SQIVND (reference sequence). This CDR3 is 15 amino acids long. The junction had 8 bases not matched to a gene; V was cut back by 4 bases and J by 4 bases. CDR3 bases: TGTGCCAGTAGTACCCTGGACAGGGGTTGGTACGAGCAGTACTTC. Amino acid sequence: CASSTLDRGWYEQYF.

Comments on this clonotype: The CDR3 end shows no conserved phenylalanine or tryptophan, and so a read error is likely. The chain joins TRBV6-5 to TRBJ2-7, with 12 bases identical to TRBD1. Trimming took 6 bases from V and 4 from J; bases not matched to a gene: 4. There are 14 residues in the CDR3. Germline CDR1 MNHEY, CDR2 SVGAGI. The chain's CDR3 is CASRGTGGLYEQYS. The CDR3 DNA follows: TGTGCCAGCAGGGGGACAGGGGGCCTGTACGAGCAGTACTCC.

This clonotype was seen ten or more times. Its ends do not fully match the called genes, so a read error is possible. V gene TRBV2 combines with J gene TRBJ2-1; 10 nucleotides line up with TRBD2. The germline V gene encodes CDR1 SNHLY and CDR2 FYNNEI. The CDR3 runs 13 residues. CDR3 coding DNA: TGTGCCAGCACTCCAGGCCCGCTAGCGGGAGTGATCTTC. Protein product: CASTPGPLAGVIF.

This clonotype was detected a few times. The chain carries TRBV19 and TRBJ2-5; TRBD2 might be the D (6 bases). From germline, CDR1 is LNHDA and CDR2 SQIVND (reference sequence). Trimming cost V 5 bases and J 0 bases, with 13 bases left between them. This CDR3 has 15 amino acids. CDR3 nucleotide sequence: TGTGCCAGTAGTGGAGGGTCTAGCGACCAAGAGACCCAGTACTTC. It codes for CASSGGSSDQETQYF.

The V call is TRBV9, the J call TRBJ1-2; the D is unclear. Germline V gives CDR1 SGDLS, CDR2 YYNGEE. This CDR3 is built from 15 residues. V was clipped by 0 bases and J by 3 bases, with 12 bases between them. The CDR3 sequence: CASSVGPGKHYGYTF. The CDR3 DNA follows: TGTGCCAGCAGCGTAGGTCCGGGGAAGCACTATGGCTACACCTTC. Complete variable domain (other parts from reference TRBV9 and TRBJ1-2): DSGVTQTPKHLITATGQRVTLRCSPRSGDLSVYWYQQSLDQGLQFLIQYYNGEERAKGNILERFSAQQFPDLHSELNLSSLELGDSALYFCASSVGPGKHYGYTFGSGTRLTVV.

On this clonotype: A read error may account for a junction end that differs from germline. The rearrangement joins TRBV9 to TRBJ1-1, with no clear D. The germline V gene encodes CDR1 SGDLS and CDR2 YYNGEE. CDR3 size: 14 residues. CDR3 in DNA: TGTGCCAGCAGAGTAGAAAGTTCGAACACTGAAGCTTTATTT. Protein sequence: CASRVESSNTEALF. The whole variable domain, remainder taken from reference TRBV9 and TRBJ1-1, is DSGVTQTPKHLITATGQRVTLRCSPRSGDLSVYWYQQSLDQGLQFLIQYYNGEERAKGNILERFSAQQFPDLHSELNLSSLELGDSALYFCASRVESSNTEALFGQGTRLTVV.

The chain recombines TRBV4-1 with TRBJ2-4; D gene ambiguous. Trimming cost V 5 bases and J 7 bases, with 15 bases left between them. Germline V gene lookup returns CDR1 MGHRA and CDR2 YSYEKL. CDR3 length: 14 amino acids. The CDR3 DNA reads TGCGCCAGCAGCGGGTCTATCTTACTGAACATTCAGTACTTC. Translation: CASSGSILLNIQYF.

Comments on this clonotype: A much larger clone differs from this one at a single base, so this may be a read error. Since the CDR3 does not end with the conserved phenylalanine or tryptophan, this likely comes from a read error. The genes are TRBV12-3 or TRBV12-4 and TRBJ1-2, with unresolved D. The CDR3 consists of 12 residues. Trimming pared 5 bases from V and 1 base from J, leaving 5 bases between. CDR3 in DNA: TGTGCCAGCAGTCGGGATAACTATGGCTACACCCTC. It is translated as CASSRDNYGYTL.

V usage is TRBV5-1 and J usage is TRBJ1-1; no clear D. Per the germline V gene, CDR1 is SGHRS and CDR2 is YFSETQ. The CDR3 contains 18 residues. V was trimmed by 0 bases and J by 0 bases, leaving 18 bases between them. The CDR3 DNA is TGCGCCAGCAGCTTGGCGAGAACGGAACACGGAGTGAACACTGAAGCTTTCTTT. This gives the protein CASSLARTEHGVNTEAFF.

This clonotype was seen repeatedly, ten times or more. The chain links TRBV2 to TRBJ2-3; unclear D gene. Trimming left V 3 bases short and J 3 bases short, with 13 bases between. Germline V gene lookup returns CDR1 SNHLY and CDR2 FYNNEI. The CDR3 runs to 15 residues. The CDR3 region is CASSDYSPDTDTQYF. CDR3 DNA: TGTGCCAGCAGTGATTACTCGCCGGATACAGATACGCAGTATTTT.

This clonotype showed up many times. The chain has TRBV4-1 and TRBJ1-5, with D possibly TRBD1 on 6 matching bases. V was clipped by 4 bases and J by 4 bases, with 14 bases between them. The CDR3 spans 15 residues. Germline V gene sequence: CDR1 MGHRA, CDR2 YSYEKL. CDR3 residues: CASSPPGARNQPQHF. The CDR3 DNA reads TGCGCCAGCAGCCCTCCAGGGGCAAGAAATCAGCCCCAGCATTTT.

This clonotype was found many times. The chain joins TRBV3-1 to TRBJ2-3, with 13 nucleotides matching TRBD2. V lost 3 bases and J lost 1; bases outside the gene matches: 7. The germline V gene encodes CDR1 LGHDT and CDR2 YNNKEL (reference sequence). The CDR3 covers 18 residues. The CDR3 region is CASSHSGTSGTRTDTQYF. CDR3 DNA sequence: TGTGCCAGCAGCCACTCCGGGACTAGCGGGACCCGCACAGATACGCAGTATTTT.

There are many counts of this clonotype. The rearrangement joins TRBV4-1 to TRBJ1-1; D call uncertain. The length of the CDR3 is 13 residues. V lost 4 bases, J lost 6 bases, and 12 bases lay in between. Germline V gene sequence: CDR1 MGHRA, CDR2 YSYEKL. The CDR3 loop is CASSPKRVAEAFF. CDR3 nucleotide sequence: TGCGCCAGCAGCCCCAAACGAGTCGCTGAAGCTTTCTTT.

The table lists this clonotype with a few counts. The genes are TRBV5-1 and TRBJ2-3; tentatively, D is TRBD1 (6 bases). The V end lost 1 base, the J end lost 2 bases, and 14 bases lay between the germline ends. Germline V gene sequence: CDR1 SGHRS, CDR2 YFSETQ. The CDR3 contains 16 residues. The DNA for the CDR3 is TGCGCCAGCAGCTTGCACGAACAGGGAATCACAGATACGCAGTATTTT. It specifies CASSLHEQGITDTQYF.

This clonotype has ten or more counts. This chain uses TRBV7-9 with TRBJ1-1; TRBD1 agrees at 7 bases. The germline V gene encodes CDR1 SEHNR and CDR2 FQNEAQ (reference sequence). J lost 4 bases, V lost 7 bases, and 9 bases had no gene match. The CDR3 runs 14 residues. The chain's CDR3 is CASTQRRGGTEAFF. CDR3 bases: TGTGCCAGCACCCAACGCAGGGGGGGCACTGAAGCTTTCTTT.